These 7 T cell receptor beta chains originate from one sample sequenced in a study of T cells in Graves' hyperthyroidism and ophthalmopathy. There were TCR beta CDR3 regions amplified from RNA transcripts. HTBI primers were used for first-round RT-PCR of the TCR CDR3. TCRdb fed the multiplex PCR reads into MiXCR, producing one record per CDR3 protein. The table has 490,000 or so distinct CDR3 sequences, 20% to 25% seen once. Sequencing was performed on blood. These TCRs come from a woman aged 65 to 85 with Graves' ophthalmopathy.

A few counts support this clonotype. J is TRBJ2-2 and V is TRBV3-1, with 8 bases that match TRBD2. Losses at the gene ends were 6 bases for V and 3 bases for J; bases not matched to a gene: 3. CDR1 and CDR2 (germline): LGHDT, YNNKEL (reference sequence). The CDR3 contains 14 residues. CDR3 amino acids: CASRLAEYTGELFF. The CDR3 region has the DNA TGTGCCAGCAGACTAGCGGAGTACACCGGGGAGCTGTTTTTT.

The chain carries TRBV11-2 and TRBJ1-1, with 7 bases aligning to TRBD1. Germline values: CDR1 SGHAT, CDR2 FQNNGV. Unmatched junction bases numbered 5, after V lost 5 bases and J lost 5 bases. The CDR3 spans 13 residues. The CDR3 spells CASSRTGVTEAFF. For the CDR3, the DNA is TGTGCCAGCAGCCGTACAGGGGTTACTGAAGCTTTCTTT. Supplemented by reference TRBV11-2 and TRBJ1-1, the full variable domain reads EAGVAQSPRYKIIEKRQSVAFWCNPISGHATLYWYQQILGQGPKLLIQFQNNGVVDDSQLPKDRFSAERLKGVDSTLKIQPAKLEDSAVYLCASSRTGVTEAFFGQGTRLTVV.

CDR3 sequence: CAISVSSYNSPLHF. Written as DNA, the CDR3 is TGTGCCATCAGTGTAAGCTCCTATAATTCACCCCTCCACTTT. The rearrangement joins TRBV10-3 to TRBJ1-6; D ambiguous. CDR3 length: 14 amino acids. The germline V and J ends were trimmed by 4 bases and 0 bases, with 4 bases remaining between them. Looked up from germline, CDR1 is ENHRY and CDR2 is SYGVKD.

This clonotype was counted many times. The V and J genes are TRBV2 and TRBJ1-2; 7 bases line up with TRBD1. CDR1 is SNHLY and CDR2 is FYNNEI in the germline V gene. V lost 8 bases and J lost 8; bases outside the gene matches: 11. The CDR3 runs 13 residues. CDR3 loop: CASSRFDRDGYTF. The CDR3 coding sequence is TGTGCCAGCTCTCGGTTTGACAGGGACGGCTACACCTTC. The full variable domain, rest sourced from reference TRBV2 and TRBJ1-2, is EPEVTQTPSHQVTQMGQEVILRCVPISNHLYFYWYRQILGQKVEFLVSFYNNEISEKSEIFDDQFSVERPDGSNFTLKIRSTKLEDSAMYFCASSRFDRDGYTFGSGTRLTVV.

The chain recombines TRBV20-1 with TRBJ2-1; D is ambiguous. The germline V and J ends were trimmed by 0 bases and 2 bases, with 14 bases remaining between them. Germline assignment: CDR1 DFQATT and CDR2 SNEGSKA (reference sequence). The CDR3 spans 16 residues. The CDR3 sequence is CSARDRRTQTYNEQFF. As DNA, the CDR3 is TGCAGTGCTAGAGATCGCCGAACCCAGACCTACAATGAGCAGTTCTTC.

There are a few counts of this clonotype. The gene calls are TRBV5-1 and TRBJ2-7, with TRBD1 identical over 7 bases. V shed 0 bases and J 4 bases; nucleotides not matched to a gene: 4. The CDR3 extends over 14 amino acids. Germline lookup yields CDR1 SGHRS and CDR2 YFSETQ. CDR3 amino acids: CASSLDPGGYEQYF. DNA of the CDR3: TGCGCCAGCAGCTTGGATCCAGGGGGTTACGAGCAGTACTTC.

The chain uses TRBV29-1 and TRBJ2-7, with 8 positions matching TRBD1. Germline loops: CDR1 SQVTM, CDR2 ANQGSEA. The length of the CDR3 is 13 residues. Trimming at V came to 5 bases and at J to 1 base, leaving 4 bases not matched to a gene. CDR3 coding DNA: TGCAGCGTTATAGGACAGGGATCCTACGAGCAGTACTTC. Amino acids: CSVIGQGSYEQYF.